This T cell receptor beta chain was found in a study of CD8 T cells in ankylosing spondylitis (dated by TCRdb to 2016 to 2017). Describing the broader study: To find TCR variants linked to disease, the study profiled T cell receptor beta repertoires in ankylosing spondylitis patients and healthy donors. The whole study cohort included some 100 healthy donors and 25 ankylosing spondylitis patients. Peripheral blood was sampled, and synovial fluid was additionally collected from ankylosing spondylitis patients.

This clonotype was found many times. Its antigen is currently not known. No much larger clonotype is one base removed from it; base qualities were not supplied. TCRdb shows the sequencer as Illumina HiSeq 2500. TCR beta libraries were prepared by quantitative 5'-RACE with molecular barcodes. Per the authors' processing: Disease-linked TCR variants were identified with a new computational method built on a probabilistic model of VDJ rearrangement. TCRdb reprocessed the public reads (quality trimming at Q25 with fastp, clone calling with MiXCR) and kept in-frame beta chains. One record per CDR3 amino acid sequence lists the most common genes and DNA. Clone size and V and J calls follow TCRdb, not the original study. Here the sample has about 39,000 distinct CDR3 sequences; approximately 10% occur a single time. The top ten clones comprise 16% of the sample. From the cysteine up to the phenylalanine, the CDR3 has a length of 16 residues. The retained sequence is limited to the CDR3, 48 bases, with the frame set at the first base. V lost 0 bases and J lost 0 bases; the stretch between them is 8 bases long. In the germline V gene, CDR1 corresponds to LGHNA and CDR2 to YNFKEQ.

What the research found in general, with its limitations: Some motif variants were previously reported in synovial fluid and blood of reactive arthritis patients, suggesting common disease-initiation mechanisms. In peripheral blood, the disease-linked clones were found at relatively low frequencies and had a CD8+ phenotype. The disease-linked clones were reported to be significantly enriched in matched synovial fluid samples from ankylosing spondylitis patients. Blood from ankylosing spondylitis patients appeared to be characterized by a TCR beta motif made up of several highly homologous amino acid variants.

This clonotype originated in a male donor with ankylosing spondylitis or in good health (not recorded which). This chain joins TRBV4-2 to TRBJ2-2, with TRBD2 perhaps the D gene, on 6 matching bases. Sequencing was carried out using blood, either unsorted or a sorted T cell fraction (not recorded which). CDR3 reads: CASSQEGLTNTGELFF. The nucleotide sequence is given as TGTGCCAGCAGCCAAGAGGGACTGACGAACACCGGGGAGCTGTTTTTT.